The rows below give T cell receptor beta chains drawn from one sample of a study of shared clonotypes between healthy human individuals. The protocol was immunoSEQ multiplex PCR, while the TCRdb copy is restricted to in-frame clones and leaves out a portion. The data contain 450,000 or so clones, roughly 80% of them seen just once; the ten biggest clones take up about 12%. The sequencing input was PBMCs. All receptors come from a woman aged 35 to 49 in good health. Some clones in this sample may be carry-over from other donors' samples. Both conserved end residues are part of each CDR3. A D gene is named only where the DNA matches it firmly.

>TRBJ1-4|.|TRBV4-3|17
CASSRMNGQNSNEKLSF
>TRBJ1-5|TRBD1|TRBV4-1|18
CASSQAPLGTGDNQPQHF
>TRBJ2-7|TRBD2|TRBV5-1|15
CASSLPGLGTYEQYF
>TRBJ1-2|.|TRBV6-6|14
CASSSGQKGSGYTF
>TRBJ2-4|TRBD1|TRBV29-1|14
CSVAWGQGGNIQYF
>TRBJ1-2|.|TRBV5-1|15
CASSPGDLTNYGYTF
>TRBJ2-7|TRBD1|TRBV29-1|13
CSVEETGGDEQYF
>TRBJ1-1|.|TRBV18|13
CASSPNSDTEAFF
>TRBJ2-1|.|TRBV4-2|12
CASSQEHNEQFF
>TRBJ2-2|TRBD2|TRBV30|13
CAWDGLATGELFF
>TRBJ2-6|.|TRBV25-1|16
CASFGPEGVGANVLTF
>TRBJ1-3|TRBD1|TRBV7-8|15
CASSLNRGRGFAVYF
>TRBJ1-4|.|TRBV30|14
CAWSYTGYLEKLFF
>TRBJ1-1|.|TRBV30|14
CAWSVGLWDTEAFF
>TRBJ2-1|.|TRBV5-1|14
CASSLDRGINEQFF
>TRBJ1-5|TRBD1|TRBV2|14
CASSRDSSDQPQHF
>TRBJ1-5|.|TRBV27|13
CASSQGFGQPQHF
>TRBJ2-3|TRBD1|TRBV2|14
CASTVTGTTDTQYF
>TRBJ2-5|TRBD2|TRBV5-1|15
CASSLTGGPEETQYF
>TRBJ2-7|TRBD1|TRBV11-3|14
CASSLGDRTYEQYF
>TRBJ2-7|TRBD2|TRBV2|13
CASREGLDYEQYF
>TRBJ2-7|TRBD1|TRBV5-1|13
CASSWTGRDEQYF
>TRBJ1-5|.|TRBV2|15
CASSANGGGNQPQHF
>TRBJ1-2|TRBD1|TRBV5-6|16
CASSSGTGHGYYGYTF
>TRBJ2-2|.|TRBV21-1|15
CASSNVNRNTGELFF
>TRBJ2-7|.|TRBV28|14
CASRPGLHFGQQYF
>TRBJ2-7|TRBD1|TRBV28|13
CASSSGQGGEQYF
>TRBJ2-2|TRBD2|TRBV18|16
CASSPIGGRGTGELFF
>TRBJ2-2|.|TRBV7-2|15
CASSLAGVLTGELFF
>TRBJ2-7|.|TRBV14|15
CASSQTLTFNDEQYF
>TRBJ2-7|TRBD2|TRBV6-1|15
CASRDRLAGVFEQYF
>TRBJ1-2|.|TRBV18|16
CASSESRATPNYGYTF
>TRBJ1-1|.|TRBV30|10
CAWSGSVAFF
>TRBJ1-1|.|TRBV7-3|13
CASSPEPDTEAFF
>TRBJ1-5|.|TRBV28|15
CASSFPTGFRQPQHF
>TRBJ2-1|TRBD2|TRBV18|15
CASSQPGLAGNEQFF
>TRBJ2-1|TRBD2|TRBV2|16
CASNKRGGTSLNEQFF
>TRBJ2-7|.|TRBV7-2|13
CASSLNRVAEQYF
>TRBJ2-3|TRBD2|TRBV27|15
CASSPPASGSDTQYF
>TRBJ1-2|.|TRBV11-2|11
CASSLGGGYTF
>TRBJ2-7|TRBD2|TRBV28|16
CASSILAGGSSYEQYF
>TRBJ2-5|.|TRBV7-9|14
CASSFGMVQETQYF
>TRBJ1-2|.|TRBV5-6|12
CASSIDSYGYTF
>TRBJ1-1|.|TRBV19|12
CASSIGAAETFF
>TRBJ2-2|.|TRBV19|12
CASSIGDGELFF
>TRBJ2-1|.|TRBV9|14
CASSVDTAYNEQFF
>TRBJ2-1|.|TRBV9|13
CASSVARANEQFF
>TRBJ2-7|TRBD1|TRBV7-2|13
CASSLAPGGEQYF
>TRBJ2-5|TRBD1|TRBV5-1|16
CASSRTEQGGQETQYF
>TRBJ1-1|.|TRBV7-9|10
CASSPGRAFF
>TRBJ2-3|TRBD1|TRBV10-1|13
CASSPRGLDTQYF
>TRBJ2-2|TRBD2|TRBV5-1|16
CASSQKTSRNTGELFF
>TRBJ1-5|.|TRBV28|15
CASRVLGAHNQPQHF
>TRBJ2-7|.|TRBV4-1|16
CASSLGLARARYEQYF
>TRBJ2-1|TRBD1|TRBV28|11
CASSSRQGGFF